Listed below are T cell receptor beta chains from one sample, sequenced in a study of blood T cell repertoires in COVID-19. Produced via immunoSEQ multiplex PCR; TCRdb's table is partial and in-frame only. The sample contains around 700,000 clones, 90% of which appear only once. Sequencing was done on a sample of peripheral blood. Receptors were obtained from a woman between 18 and 30 years old with acute or convalescent COVID-19. Each CDR3 is given with its conserved first and last residue. The D gene is left open where the match is weak. Expanded clones get a size class; other rows say once, few or many, or leave the size out.

clone_size: -
j_call: TRBJ2-1
v_call: TRBV19
d_call: -
cdr3_nt: TGTGCCAGTACCCTTGGAGGTAAAAGGATCAATGAGCAGTTCTTC
cdr3_aa: CASTLGGKRINEQFF

clone_size: -
j_call: TRBJ2-7
v_call: TRBV7-6
d_call: TRBD1
cdr3_nt: TGTGCCAGCAGCTTAGAGGACAGGGGCAACTACGAGCAGTACTTC
cdr3_aa: CASSLEDRGNYEQYF

clone_size: -
j_call: TRBJ1-1
v_call: TRBV21-1
d_call: -
cdr3_nt: TGTGCCAGCAGCCCCCCAGGGATGAACACTGAAGCTTTCTTT
cdr3_aa: CASSPPGMNTEAFF

clone_size: -
j_call: TRBJ2-7
v_call: TRBV6-6
d_call: -
cdr3_nt: TGTGCCAGCAGTTACTCGTGGGACACTAATTACGAGCAGTACTTC
cdr3_aa: CASSYSWDTNYEQYF

clone_size: -
j_call: TRBJ1-6
v_call: TRBV5-4
d_call: -
cdr3_nt: TGTGCCAGCAGCGAGAGCTCCTATAATTCACCCCTCCACTTT
cdr3_aa: CASSESSYNSPLHF

clone_size: -
j_call: TRBJ1-2
v_call: TRBV9
d_call: TRBD1
cdr3_nt: TGTGCCAGCAGCGTAGGAGGGACAGGGCGCCCCTATGGCTACACCTTC
cdr3_aa: CASSVGGTGRPYGYTF

clone_size: -
j_call: TRBJ1-1
v_call: TRBV11-2
d_call: -
cdr3_nt: TGTGCCAGCAGCTTAGGTTCTCCCCCGAACACTGAAGCTTTCTTT
cdr3_aa: CASSLGSPPNTEAFF

clone_size: -
j_call: TRBJ1-1
v_call: TRBV12-3/TRBV12-4
d_call: -
cdr3_nt: TGTGCCAGCTCCCCTGTAGGGGGAGCTGAAGCTTTCTTT
cdr3_aa: CASSPVGGAEAFF

clone_size: -
j_call: TRBJ1-1
v_call: TRBV6-6
d_call: TRBD1
cdr3_nt: TGTGCCAGTCCCGTCGAAGAGGGGGCCACTGAAGCTTTCTTT
cdr3_aa: CASPVEEGATEAFF

clone_size: -
j_call: TRBJ2-6
v_call: TRBV13
d_call: -
cdr3_nt: TGTGCCAGCCGCGACAGCATGGATGGGGCCAACGTCCTGACTTTC
cdr3_aa: CASRDSMDGANVLTF

clone_size: once
j_call: TRBJ2-2
v_call: TRBV1
d_call: -
cdr3_nt: TGCACCAGCAGCCAAATTTCGACTGACTCCGACACCGGGGAGCTGTTTTTT
cdr3_aa: CTSSQISTDSDTGELFF

clone_size: -
j_call: TRBJ2-1
v_call: TRBV6-5
d_call: TRBD1
cdr3_nt: TGTGCCAGCAGAGACCGGGACAGTGAGCAGTTCTTC
cdr3_aa: CASRDRDSEQFF

clone_size: -
j_call: TRBJ2-7
v_call: TRBV9
d_call: TRBD1
cdr3_nt: TGTGCCAGCAGCACCTCGGGACAGGGGGCGGTCGAGCGGTACTTC
cdr3_aa: CASSTSGQGAVERYF

clone_size: -
j_call: TRBJ2-5
v_call: TRBV24-1
d_call: TRBD2
cdr3_nt: TGTGCCACCAGTGATCCACGGGGGGATGAGACCCAGTACTTC
cdr3_aa: CATSDPRGDETQYF

clone_size: -
j_call: TRBJ2-2
v_call: TRBV7-9
d_call: -
cdr3_nt: TGTGCCAGCAGCTTAGAGCGGTCTGCGGATTCCGGGGAGCTGTTTTTT
cdr3_aa: CASSLERSADSGELFF

clone_size: -
j_call: TRBJ2-3
v_call: TRBV29-1
d_call: TRBD2
cdr3_nt: TGCAGCGTCTTAGCGGGGGGCACAGATACGCAGTATTTT
cdr3_aa: CSVLAGGTDTQYF

clone_size: -
j_call: TRBJ2-1
v_call: TRBV4-1
d_call: TRBD1
cdr3_nt: TGCGCCAGCAGCCAAGCCCCGGGACAGGGCTACAATGAGCAGTTCTTC
cdr3_aa: CASSQAPGQGYNEQFF

clone_size: -
j_call: TRBJ2-3
v_call: TRBV4-3
d_call: -
cdr3_nt: TGCGCCAGCAGCCAAGAAGTCCCAGGGGTAAATACAGATACGCAGTATTTT
cdr3_aa: CASSQEVPGVNTDTQYF

clone_size: -
j_call: TRBJ2-3
v_call: TRBV4-2
d_call: -
cdr3_nt: TGTGCCAGCAGCCAAGACGGGGGCACAGATACGCAGTATTTT
cdr3_aa: CASSQDGGTDTQYF

clone_size: -
j_call: TRBJ2-6
v_call: TRBV27
d_call: -
cdr3_nt: TGTGCCAGCAGTTTATCGGCTAGGGGCTCTGGGGCCAACGTCCTGACTTTC
cdr3_aa: CASSLSARGSGANVLTF

clone_size: -
j_call: TRBJ2-2
v_call: TRBV2
d_call: -
cdr3_nt: TGTGCCAGCATGGGGTTTGGGGCGGGGCCCGGGGAGCTGTTTTTT
cdr3_aa: CASMGFGAGPGELFF

clone_size: -
j_call: TRBJ1-1
v_call: TRBV5-6
d_call: TRBD1
cdr3_nt: TGTGCCAGCAGCTTGGCCCGACAGGGGAGGCAAGCTTTCTTT
cdr3_aa: CASSLARQGRQAFF

clone_size: -
j_call: TRBJ1-1
v_call: TRBV30
d_call: -
cdr3_nt: TGTGCCTGGAGCCTATCTTACGGGGGGGTCTCTGAAGCTTTCTTT
cdr3_aa: CAWSLSYGGVSEAFF

clone_size: -
j_call: TRBJ1-1
v_call: TRBV5-1
d_call: -
cdr3_nt: TGCGCCAGCAGCCGCATTACAATGAACACTGAAGCTTTCTTT
cdr3_aa: CASSRITMNTEAFF

clone_size: -
j_call: TRBJ1-2
v_call: TRBV9
d_call: TRBD1
cdr3_nt: TGTGCCAGCAGCGTAGTGGCATATCGCCAGACAGGGTTTCGTGGCTACACCTTC
cdr3_aa: CASSVVAYRQTGFRGYTF

clone_size: -
j_call: TRBJ1-4
v_call: TRBV9
d_call: -
cdr3_nt: TGTGCCAGCAGCTCCAGTGCAGGGTACAATGAAAAACTGTTTTTT
cdr3_aa: CASSSSAGYNEKLFF

clone_size: -
j_call: TRBJ2-1
v_call: TRBV24-1
d_call: TRBD2
cdr3_nt: TGTGCCACCAGTGACCCAAGACTAGCGGGGGGGCCTGAAAACTACAATGAGCAGTTCTTC
cdr3_aa: CATSDPRLAGGPENYNEQFF

clone_size: -
j_call: TRBJ1-2
v_call: TRBV5-1
d_call: -
cdr3_nt: TGCGCCAGCAGCGCACGCGGCGAAACTAACTATGGCTACACCTTC
cdr3_aa: CASSARGETNYGYTF

clone_size: -
j_call: TRBJ1-5
v_call: TRBV6-5
d_call: TRBD1
cdr3_nt: TGTGCCAGCGGCCCCGGGACAGTGAGTTGGCCCCAGCATTTT
cdr3_aa: CASGPGTVSWPQHF

clone_size: -
j_call: TRBJ1-4
v_call: TRBV3-1/TRBV3-2
d_call: TRBD1
cdr3_nt: TGTGCCAGCAGCCCAGGGGGTCATGAAAAACTGTTTTTT
cdr3_aa: CASSPGGHEKLFF

clone_size: few
j_call: TRBJ2-7
v_call: TRBV5-1
d_call: TRBD1
cdr3_nt: TGCGCCAGCAGCTTGGGGGATCCCGGGACAGGGGGTAGCTACGAGCAGTACTTC
cdr3_aa: CASSLGDPGTGGSYEQYF

clone_size: -
j_call: TRBJ1-5
v_call: TRBV12-3/TRBV12-4
d_call: -
cdr3_nt: TGTGCCAGCAGTTTAGCCAGGGGTCAGCCCCAGCATTTT
cdr3_aa: CASSLARGQPQHF

clone_size: -
j_call: TRBJ2-7
v_call: TRBV4-3
d_call: -
cdr3_nt: TGCGCCAGCAGCCAAGATCTGGGCAGCTACGAGCAGTACTTC
cdr3_aa: CASSQDLGSYEQYF

clone_size: -
j_call: TRBJ1-2
v_call: TRBV19
d_call: -
cdr3_nt: TGTGCCAGTAGGGAATCGGACCGGGTTGGGGCGGCGTCCTATGGCTACACCTTC
cdr3_aa: CASRESDRVGAASYGYTF

clone_size: few
j_call: TRBJ1-1
v_call: TRBV6-2/TRBV6-3
d_call: -
cdr3_nt: TGTGCCAGCAGTCCCTCCCCACAGGGTAAAGCTTTCTTT
cdr3_aa: CASSPSPQGKAFF

clone_size: -
j_call: TRBJ1-1
v_call: TRBV6-5
d_call: TRBD1
cdr3_nt: TGTGCCAGCAGTTCTGACAGGGTGGGATCTTTCTTT
cdr3_aa: CASSSDRVGSFF

clone_size: once
j_call: TRBJ1-5
v_call: TRBV12-3/TRBV12-4
d_call: -
cdr3_nt: TGTGCCAGCAATCAATGGGGGGATCAGCCCCAGCATTTT
cdr3_aa: CASNQWGDQPQHF

clone_size: -
j_call: TRBJ1-1
v_call: TRBV7-8
d_call: TRBD1
cdr3_nt: TGTGCCAGCAGCTTATGGCAGGGGGCTTCGAACACTGAAGCTTTCTTT
cdr3_aa: CASSLWQGASNTEAFF

clone_size: -
j_call: TRBJ2-7
v_call: TRBV6-2/TRBV6-3
d_call: -
cdr3_nt: TGTGCCAGCAGTTTCACAGAGATCTACGAGCAGTACTTC
cdr3_aa: CASSFTEIYEQYF

clone_size: once
j_call: TRBJ1-2
v_call: TRBV25-1
d_call: -
cdr3_nt: TGTGCCAGCAGTGAATATTGGTCGCCGGAGCCAGTCACCTTC
cdr3_aa: CASSEYWSPEPVTF

clone_size: -
j_call: TRBJ1-2
v_call: TRBV7-9
d_call: -
cdr3_nt: TGTGCCAGCAGCTTAGTCTATTCCTATGGCTACACCTTC
cdr3_aa: CASSLVYSYGYTF

clone_size: -
j_call: TRBJ2-7
v_call: TRBV6-1
d_call: -
cdr3_nt: TGTGCCAGCAGTGAAGCCTCGGGAGTAGCAGAGCAGTACTTC
cdr3_aa: CASSEASGVAEQYF

clone_size: -
j_call: TRBJ2-1
v_call: TRBV7-7
d_call: TRBD2
cdr3_nt: TGTGCCAGCAGCTCACTAGCGGGGGGGCGGGATGAGCAGTTCTTC
cdr3_aa: CASSSLAGGRDEQFF

clone_size: -
j_call: TRBJ2-4
v_call: TRBV6-2/TRBV6-3
d_call: TRBD1
cdr3_nt: TGTGCCAGCAGCCACAGACAGGGAGTAGCCAAAAACATTCAGTACTTC
cdr3_aa: CASSHRQGVAKNIQYF

clone_size: -
j_call: TRBJ1-1
v_call: TRBV29-1
d_call: -
cdr3_nt: TGCAGCGCCTCGGAGCGAGGGCGAAAACCTTACACTGAAGCTTTCTTT
cdr3_aa: CSASERGRKPYTEAFF